A single sample gave rise to the 4 T cell receptor beta chains below, sequenced in a study of siplizumab effects on memory and regulatory T cells. Only in-frame clones appear in the TCRdb table, and some are missing; sequencing was by immunoSEQ multiplex PCR. The sample has some 80,000 clones; 85% to 95% are singletons. Input material: CD8+ T cells sorted from blood. The receptors stem from a human donor in good health.

This clone was observed a single time. The chain links TRBV2 to TRBJ2-1; D is unresolved. Trimming left V 10 bases short and J 9 bases short, with 7 bases between. The CDR3 is 9 amino acids. CDR1 is SNHLY and CDR2 is FYNNEI in the germline V gene. The CDR3 is CAIETEQFF. CDR3 DNA: TGTGCCATTGAGACTGAGCAGTTCTTC.

Here the CDR3 reads CASSKGGNYEQYF. DNA of the CDR3: TGCGCCAGCAGCAAAGGGGGGAACTACGAGCAGTACTTC. This sequence joins TRBV5-1 and TRBJ2-7; D is perhaps TRBD1 or TRBD2 (6 bases each). Germline assignment: CDR1 SGHRS and CDR2 YFSETQ. Between the trimmed V and J ends, which lost 4 bases and 3 bases, there was a span of 11 bases. The CDR3 length is 13 residues.

The V call is TRBV9, the J call TRBJ2-3, with no clear D. Trimming stripped 3 bases from V and 4 bases from J, with 6 bases between. Germline V lookup: CDR1 SGDLS, CDR2 YYNGEE. The CDR3 is 12 residues long. The CDR3 bases are TGTGCCAGCAGCGGACCACCAGATACGCAGTATTTT. This gives the protein CASSGPPDTQYF.

This chain uses TRBV28 with TRBJ2-1; a weak D match, TRBD2 (6 bases). This CDR3 contains 14 residues. Germline-derived CDR1 and CDR2 are MDHEN and SYDVKM. Trimming stripped 3 bases from V and 4 bases from J, with 10 bases between. The CDR3 is CASSFSGEYNEQFF. CDR3 coding DNA: TGTGCCAGCAGTTTTAGCGGCGAGTACAATGAGCAGTTCTTC. Combining the CDR3 with reference TRBV28 and TRBJ2-1 gives the whole variable domain DVKVTQSSRYLVKRTGEKVFLECVQDMDHENMFWYRQDPGLGLRLIYFSYDVKMKEKGDIPEGYSVSREKKERFSLILESASTNQTSMYLCASSFSGEYNEQFFGPGTRLTVL.